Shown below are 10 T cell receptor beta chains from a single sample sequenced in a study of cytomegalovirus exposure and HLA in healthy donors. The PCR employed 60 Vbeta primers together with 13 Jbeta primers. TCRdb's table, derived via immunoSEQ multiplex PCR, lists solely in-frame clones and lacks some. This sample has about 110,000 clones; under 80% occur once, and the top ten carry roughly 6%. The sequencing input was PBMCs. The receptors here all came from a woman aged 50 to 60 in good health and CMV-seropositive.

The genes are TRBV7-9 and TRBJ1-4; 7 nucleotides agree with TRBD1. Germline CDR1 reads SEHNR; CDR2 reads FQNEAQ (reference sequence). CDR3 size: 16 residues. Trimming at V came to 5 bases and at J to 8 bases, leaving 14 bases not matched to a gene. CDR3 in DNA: TGTGCCAGCAGCCGGACATCGACAGGGTCGGGAGAAAAACTGTTTTTT. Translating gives CASSRTSTGSGEKLFF.

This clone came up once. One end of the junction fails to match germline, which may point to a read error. Here the CDR3 DNA reads TGTGCCAGCAGCCCCGGCTACCCCCTGCCTGCGGTCTTC. Its translation is CASSPGYPLPAVF. This sequence joins TRBV14 and TRBJ2-1; D not resolved. Germline loops: CDR1 SGHDN, CDR2 FVKESK. The CDR3 contains 13 residues.

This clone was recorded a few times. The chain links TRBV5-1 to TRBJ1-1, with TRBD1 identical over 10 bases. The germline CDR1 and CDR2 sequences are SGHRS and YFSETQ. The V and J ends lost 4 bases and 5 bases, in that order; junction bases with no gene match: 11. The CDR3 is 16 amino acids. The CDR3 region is CASSQQFDRGLTEAFF. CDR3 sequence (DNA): TGCGCCAGCAGCCAACAATTCGACAGGGGGCTGACTGAAGCTTTCTTT.

CDR3 in amino acids: CASMPGVSSYEQYF. CDR3 bases: TGTGCCAGTATGCCGGGGGTTAGCTCCTACGAGCAGTACTTC. The rearrangement joins TRBV19 to TRBJ2-7; D may be TRBD2 (6 bases). V was trimmed by 7 bases and J by 0 bases, leaving 13 bases between them. The CDR3 runs to 14 residues. CDR1 is LNHDA and CDR2 is SQIVND in the germline V gene (reference sequence).

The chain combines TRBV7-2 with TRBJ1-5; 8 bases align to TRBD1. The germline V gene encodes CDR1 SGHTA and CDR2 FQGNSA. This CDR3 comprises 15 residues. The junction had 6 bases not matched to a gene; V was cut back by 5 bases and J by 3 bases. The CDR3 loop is CASSSQTGANQPQHF. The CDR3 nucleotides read TGTGCCAGCAGCAGCCAGACAGGGGCCAATCAGCCCCAGCATTTT.

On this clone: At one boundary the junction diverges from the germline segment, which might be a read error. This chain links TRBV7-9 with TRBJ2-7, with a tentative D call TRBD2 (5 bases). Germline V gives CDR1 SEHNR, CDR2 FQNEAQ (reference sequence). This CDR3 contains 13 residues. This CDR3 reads CSSSLGGPYKQYF. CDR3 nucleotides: TGTTCCAGCAGCTTAGGAGGTCCTTATAAGCAGTACTTC.

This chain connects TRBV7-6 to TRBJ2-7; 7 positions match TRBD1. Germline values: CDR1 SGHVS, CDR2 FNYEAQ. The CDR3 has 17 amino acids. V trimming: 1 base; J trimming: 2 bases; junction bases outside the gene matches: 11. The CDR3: CASSLGRTGGSTYEQYF. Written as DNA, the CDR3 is TGTGCCAGCAGCTTAGGTAGGACAGGCGGCTCGACCTACGAGCAGTACTTC.

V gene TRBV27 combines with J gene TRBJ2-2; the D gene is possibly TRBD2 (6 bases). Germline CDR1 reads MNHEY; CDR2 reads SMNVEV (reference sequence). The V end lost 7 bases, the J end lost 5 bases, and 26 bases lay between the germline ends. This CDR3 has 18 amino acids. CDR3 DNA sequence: TGTGCCAGCACGGGGAGCGGGTCAACGAAATTCCCAACCGGGGAGCTGTTTTTT. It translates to CASTGSGSTKFPTGELFF.

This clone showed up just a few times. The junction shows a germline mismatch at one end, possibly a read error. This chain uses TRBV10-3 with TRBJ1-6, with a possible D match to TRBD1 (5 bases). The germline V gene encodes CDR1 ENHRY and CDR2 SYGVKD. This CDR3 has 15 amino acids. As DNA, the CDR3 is TGTGCCATCAGCCCCCAGGGCTCCAATAATTCACCCCTCCACTTT. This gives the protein CAISPQGSNNSPLHF.

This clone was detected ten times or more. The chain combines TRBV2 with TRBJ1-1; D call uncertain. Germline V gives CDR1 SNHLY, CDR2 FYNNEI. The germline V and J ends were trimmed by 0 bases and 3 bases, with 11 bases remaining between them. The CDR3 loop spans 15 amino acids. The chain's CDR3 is CASSEAQPVYTEAFF. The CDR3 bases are TGTGCCAGCAGTGAAGCACAGCCGGTGTACACTGAAGCTTTCTTT.